The sequence of this T cell receptor (beta chain) was determined in a study of T cell repertoires in cytomegalovirus infection. TCRdb reprocessed the reads with MiXCR, giving one entry per CDR3 protein. The repertoire holds under 500,000 distinct CDR3 sequences, with approximately 42% as singletons. General study points: Public TCR beta family frequency separated CMV-and-HLA carriers, including in an independent cohort.

A few counts support this clonotype. The antigen is undetermined. Germline lookup yields CDR1 ENHRY and CDR2 SYGVKD. The CDR3 spans 13 residues. The V end lost 8 bases, the J end lost 5 bases, and 16 bases lay between the germline ends. The receptor's source is a human donor in good health (CMV status not recorded). Some clones in this sample may be carry-over from other donors' samples. This specimen was cultured PBMCs, taken from culture after CMV antigen stimulation. The chain has TRBV10-3 and TRBJ2-7; a weak D match, TRBD2 (7 bases). CDR3 DNA sequence: TGTGCCATCGGGGGCGGGAGTCCCCACGAGCAGTACTTC. As protein: CAIGGGSPHEQYF.